This is a list of T cell receptor beta chains from one sample in a study of blood T cell repertoires in COVID-19. Repertoires were generated with immunoSEQ multiplex PCR, while TCRdb's copy carries only in-frame clones and drops some. The table records some 190,000 clones, 80% to 90% of them present only once. Sequenced sample: peripheral blood. The receptors were gathered from a human donor in a cohort sampled during active COVID-19. Both conserved end residues are part of each CDR3. The D gene is left open where the match is weak. Expanded clones are given a class, and other clones once, few, many or no size at all.

NA	NA	TRBV7-3	TRBJ2-2	CASSRLGENTGELFF	TGTGCCAGCAGCCGACTGGGAGAGAACACCGGGGAGCTGTTTTTT
NA	few	TRBV7-9	TRBJ2-7	CASSLFPLSTYEQYF	TGTGCCAGCAGCTTATTCCCCCTCTCGACATATGAGCAGTACTTC
NA	NA	TRBV19	TRBJ2-3	CASSEGDTQYF	TGTGCCAGTAGTGAGGGAGATACGCAGTATTTT
NA	NA	TRBV11-1	TRBJ2-5	CASSLGQRETQYF	TGTGCCAGCAGCTTGGGGCAGAGAGAGACCCAGTACTTC
NA	NA	TRBV28	TRBJ2-2	CASSTGGLNTGELFF	TGTGCCAGCAGTACCGGGGGACTGAACACCGGGGAGCTGTTTTTT
NA	NA	TRBV6-5	TRBJ1-1	CASSYVGGMNTEAFF	TGTGCCAGCAGTTACGTTGGGGGGATGAACACTGAAGCTTTCTTT
TRBD1	NA	TRBV4-1	TRBJ1-2	CASSPRTGSVYNGYTF	TGCGCCAGCAGCCCGCGGACAGGGTCGGTGTATAATGGCTACACCTTC
NA	once	TRBV6-5	TRBJ2-2	CASRAGNTGELFF	TGTGCCAGCAGAGCGGGGAACACCGGGGAGCTGTTTTTT
NA	few	TRBV28	TRBJ1-2	CASSSDYNYGYTF	TGTGCCAGCAGTTCCGACTATAACTATGGCTACACCTTC
TRBD1	NA	TRBV27	TRBJ2-5	CASSVTLTGNQETQYF	TGTGCCAGCAGCGTAACCTTGACAGGGAACCAAGAGACCCAGTACTTC
NA	once	TRBV4-1	TRBJ1-1	CASSQETELNTEAFF	TGCGCCAGCAGCCAAGAGACAGAACTAAACACTGAAGCTTTCTTT
NA	NA	TRBV19	TRBJ1-4	CASSSITGEKLFF	TGTGCCAGCTCTTCAATCACGGGTGAAAAACTGTTTTTT
NA	NA	TRBV29-1	TRBJ1-1	CSVRQVGNTEAFF	TGCAGCGTCCGACAGGTCGGTAACACTGAAGCTTTCTTT
NA	NA	TRBV28	TRBJ2-6	CASSPTGYSGANVLTF	TGTGCCAGCAGCCCGACAGGTTACTCTGGGGCCAACGTCCTGACTTTC
TRBD2	NA	TRBV5-1	TRBJ2-2	CASSWEGRSTGELFF	TGCGCCAGCAGCTGGGAGGGGAGGAGTACCGGGGAGCTGTTTTTT
NA	NA	TRBV12-3/TRBV12-4	TRBJ1-1	CASVARTAEAFF	TGTGCCAGCGTCGCGAGAACGGCTGAAGCTTTCTTT
NA	NA	TRBV15	TRBJ1-1	CATSRDRGSRRDTEAFF	TGTGCCACCAGCAGAGATCGAGGCTCGCGGAGGGACACTGAAGCTTTCTTT
TRBD1	NA	TRBV19	TRBJ1-1	CASGQGHTEAFF	TGTGCCAGCGGACAGGGGCACACTGAAGCTTTCTTT
NA	NA	TRBV5-6	TRBJ2-5	CASRRGTLPETQYF	TGTGCCAGCAGGAGGGGGACATTGCCAGAGACCCAGTACTTC
NA	NA	TRBV4-1	TRBJ1-5	CASSQQEAQPQHF	TGCGCCAGCAGCCAACAGGAGGCTCAGCCCCAGCATTTT
TRBD2	NA	TRBV4-2	TRBJ2-1	CASSQGRGGTSGTYGNEQFF	TGTGCCAGCAGCCAAGGCCGAGGAGGGACTAGCGGCACCTACGGGAATGAGCAGTTCTTC
NA	few	TRBV4-1	TRBJ1-3	CASSQDVGQLGNTIYF	TGCGCCAGCAGCCAAGATGTAGGACAGCTGGGAAACACCATATATTTT
NA	NA	TRBV12-3/TRBV12-4	TRBJ1-2	CASSVGAYGYTF	TGTGCCAGCAGTGTGGGGGCCTATGGCTACACCTTC
TRBD1	NA	TRBV27	TRBJ2-7	CASSSPDRGKLLGQYF	TGTGCCAGCAGTTCTCCGGACAGGGGAAAACTCCTCGGGCAGTACTTC
TRBD1	NA	TRBV9	TRBJ1-4	CASSPQTGKGEKLFF	TGTGCCAGCAGCCCCCAGACAGGGAAAGGCGAAAAACTGTTTTTT
TRBD1	few	TRBV30	TRBJ2-2	CALGQGRTGELFF	TGTGCCCTCGGACAGGGGCGCACCGGGGAGCTGTTTTTT
NA	few	TRBV2	TRBJ1-5	CASSAGQPQHF	TGTGCCAGCAGTGCCGGTCAGCCCCAGCATTTT
TRBD2	few	TRBV28	TRBJ2-3	CASSLVGTSISDTQYF	TGTGCCAGCAGTTTGGTAGGGACTAGTATTTCAGATACGCAGTATTTT
NA	NA	TRBV7-2	TRBJ1-3	CASSFVGAPNTIYF	TGTGCCAGCAGCTTTGTAGGGGCCCCAAACACCATATATTTT
TRBD1	NA	TRBV29-1	TRBJ2-1	CSVEVGQGNEQFF	TGCAGCGTTGAAGTTGGACAGGGGAATGAGCAGTTCTTC
TRBD1	NA	TRBV18	TRBJ2-7	CASSPFDRVGEQYF	TGTGCCAGCTCACCCTTTGACAGGGTGGGCGAGCAGTACTTC
TRBD1	NA	TRBV5-1	TRBJ2-4	CASSFRQGADIQYF	TGCGCCAGCAGCTTTCGGCAGGGGGCTGACATTCAGTACTTC
TRBD1	few	TRBV10-3	TRBJ1-2	CAIGQGASGYTF	TGTGCCATCGGACAGGGGGCCAGTGGCTACACCTTC
NA	NA	TRBV7-9	TRBJ2-5	CASSRGQLETQYF	TGTGCCAGCAGCCGCGGGCAGCTAGAGACCCAGTACTTC
NA	NA	TRBV19	TRBJ2-2	CASSIGAGAPGELFF	TGTGCCAGTAGTATTGGAGCAGGGGCTCCCGGGGAGCTGTTTTTT
NA	NA	TRBV6-1	TRBJ2-3	CASSEVQTDTQYF	TGTGCCAGCAGTGAGGTCCAGACAGATACGCAGTATTTT
TRBD2	NA	TRBV3-1/TRBV3-2	TRBJ2-3	CASSQDPRLAGVGDTQYF	TGTGCCAGCAGCCAAGACCCTCGGCTAGCGGGAGTAGGGGATACGCAGTATTTT
TRBD1	NA	TRBV7-3	TRBJ2-2	CASSLIPPPGGNTGELFF	TGTGCCAGCAGCTTAATCCCCCCGCCAGGGGGGAACACCGGGGAGCTGTTTTTT
TRBD2	NA	TRBV15	TRBJ2-2	CATSKSGGAWNTGELFF	TGTGCCACCAGCAAGAGCGGGGGGGCCTGGAACACCGGGGAGCTGTTTTTT
NA	NA	TRBV12-3/TRBV12-4	TRBJ1-5	CASSLAPGQPQHF	TGTGCCAGCAGTTTAGCGCCCGGTCAGCCCCAGCATTTT
TRBD1	NA	TRBV29-1	TRBJ1-5	CSVQGSNQPQHF	TGCAGCGTACAGGGGAGCAATCAGCCCCAGCATTTT
TRBD1	NA	TRBV29-1	TRBJ1-2	CSAGQGDYGYTF	TGCAGCGCAGGACAGGGGGACTATGGCTACACCTTC
NA	NA	TRBV27	TRBJ1-6	CATHRGGHSPLHF	TGTGCCACCCACCGGGGAGGACATTCACCCCTCCACTTT
TRBD1	NA	TRBV20-1	TRBJ2-7	CSASLDRVGEQYF	TGCAGTGCTAGTCTGGACAGGGTGGGCGAGCAGTACTTC
NA	NA	TRBV5-1	TRBJ1-2	CASSRTTDGGYGYTF	TGCGCCAGCAGCCGAACCACGGACGGAGGTTATGGCTACACCTTC
NA	NA	TRBV12-5	TRBJ2-3	CASGLKPGREFTDTQYF	TGTGCTAGTGGTTTGAAACCGGGACGGGAGTTCACAGATACGCAGTATTTT
TRBD1	few	TRBV4-1	TRBJ1-5	CASSQDGTAFNQPQHF	TGCGCCAGCAGCCAAGACGGGACAGCCTTTAATCAGCCCCAGCATTTT
TRBD1	few	TRBV27	TRBJ2-2	CATRGRGLPAGELFF	TGTGCCACCCGGGGCAGGGGGCTTCCCGCCGGGGAGCTGTTTTTT
TRBD2	NA	TRBV9	TRBJ2-3	CASSPRGSGGTDTQYF	TGTGCCAGCAGCCCCCGTGGTAGCGGGGGCACAGATACGCAGTATTTT
NA	NA	TRBV27	TRBJ1-5	CASSFSEGQPQHF	TGTGCCAGCAGTTTTTCGGAGGGCCAGCCCCAGCATTTT
NA	once	TRBV7-9	TRBJ1-6	CASSPQGPSPLHF	TGTGCCAGCAGCCCTCAGGGTCCTTCACCCCTCCACTTT
NA	NA	TRBV9	TRBJ1-6	CASSPPAGPRTLHF	TGTGCCAGCAGCCCCCCGGCTGGCCCCAGGACCCTCCACTTT
TRBD1	NA	TRBV19	TRBJ1-4	CASLTGGAANEKLFF	TGTGCCAGTTTGACAGGGGGCGCGGCTAATGAAAAACTGTTTTTT
TRBD1	NA	TRBV6-5	TRBJ1-4	CASSSGTAHEKLFF	TGTGCCAGCAGCTCCGGGACAGCTCATGAAAAACTGTTTTTT
NA	NA	TRBV5-5	TRBJ2-1	CASSLVSANEQFF	TGTGCCAGCAGCTTGGTTAGCGCCAATGAGCAGTTCTTC
TRBD1	NA	TRBV2	TRBJ2-6	CASSLFGTGGAGANVLTF	TGTGCCAGCAGCCTGTTCGGGACAGGGGGCGCTGGGGCCAACGTCCTGACTTTC